A selection of T cell receptor beta chains follows, all from one sample in a study of metastatic and nonmetastatic thyroid tumors. TCRdb re-clonotyped the PCR reads through MiXCR. The sample lists about 53,000 clones, roughly 20% occurring once. Sequencing was performed on blood. These receptors were taken from a female donor with papillary thyroid cancer or a benign thyroid nodule (not recorded which). Some clones in this sample may be carry-over from other donors' samples. Both conserved end residues are part of each CDR3. The order of the fields is D gene, clone size, CDR3 length, J gene, V gene, CDR3 protein, CDR3 DNA. D genes are given only for firm matches. Some rows have no size entry. The others give once, few or many, or a class for an expanded clone.

.,many,14,TRBJ1-4,TRBV9,CASSVDEGIEKLFF,TGTGCCAGCAGCGTAGACGAAGGGATTGAAAAACTGTTTTTT
.,.,15,TRBJ1-6,TRBV5-6,CSSSFCLSYNSPLHF,TGTTCCAGCAGCTTTTGCCTCTCCTATAATTCACCCCTCCACTTT
.,many,10,TRBJ2-1,TRBV12-3/TRBV12-4,CASSLYEQFF,TGTGCCAGCAGTTTATATGAGCAGTTCTTC
TRBD2,medium-sized,16,TRBJ2-1,TRBV6-5,CASSSPDSGRKSEQFF,TGTGCCAGCAGTTCTCCGGATAGCGGGAGAAAGAGTGAGCAGTTCTTC
.,medium-sized,14,TRBJ1-5,TRBV6-1,CASSEGTAHQPQHF,TGTGCCAGCAGTGAAGGGACGGCACATCAGCCCCAGCATTTT
TRBD1,many,13,TRBJ2-1,TRBV7-3,CASSQGQGNEQFF,TGTGCCAGCAGCCAGGGACAGGGGAATGAGCAGTTCTTC
TRBD2,.,16,TRBJ2-3,TRBV6-4,CASSDGAGGPSDTQYF,TGTGCAAGCAGTGACGGCGCGGGAGGGCCCTCAGATACGCAGTATTTT
TRBD2,many,15,TRBJ2-7,TRBV12-3/TRBV12-4,CASSLILAGPYEQYF,TGTGCCAGCAGTTTAATACTAGCGGGGCCGTACGAGCAGTACTTC
.,.,14,TRBJ1-4,TRBV4-1,CASRQGGNSEKLFF,TGCGCCAGCAGACAAGGGGGAAACTCGGAAAAACTGTTTTTT
.,many,12,TRBJ2-1,TRBV6-2/TRBV6-3,CASTDTYNEQFF,TGTGCCAGCACCGACACCTACAATGAGCAGTTCTTC